This TCR beta chain originates from a study of PD-1 blockade in classical Hodgkin lymphoma. V lost 2 bases and J lost 6, with 17 bases in between. The CDR3 totals 15 residues. Germline V gives CDR1 MDHEN, CDR2 SYDVKM. There was relapse after autologous stem cell transplantation in every patient, and there was variation in brentuximab vedotin exposure. Sequencing was performed with immunoSEQ multiplex PCR; in TCRdb, only in-frame clones are kept and a portion is missing. Of about 22,000 clones listed, approximately 69% are singletons. Study results and limitations: There remain no defined causes for the repertoire differences, which possibly reflect disease activity or prior therapy.

With regard to this clone: Its antigen is currently unknown.

The clonotype was recovered from a human donor with classical Hodgkin lymphoma. Source: peripheral blood mononuclear cells (PBMCs), taken at baseline. The rearrangement uses TRBV28 and TRBJ2-7; D assignment may be TRBD1 or TRBD2 (6 bases each). The CDR3 nucleotides are TGTGCCAGCAGTTTAAGGGGGGATCGGGGCCCCGAGCAGTACTTC. This sequence encodes CASSLRGDRGPEQYF. Based on the CDR3 plus reference TRBV28 and TRBJ2-7, the full variable domain is DVKVTQSSRYLVKRTGEKVFLECVQDMDHENMFWYRQDPGLGLRLIYFSYDVKMKEKGDIPEGYSVSREKKERFSLILESASTNQTSMYLCASSLRGDRGPEQYFGPGTRLTVT.